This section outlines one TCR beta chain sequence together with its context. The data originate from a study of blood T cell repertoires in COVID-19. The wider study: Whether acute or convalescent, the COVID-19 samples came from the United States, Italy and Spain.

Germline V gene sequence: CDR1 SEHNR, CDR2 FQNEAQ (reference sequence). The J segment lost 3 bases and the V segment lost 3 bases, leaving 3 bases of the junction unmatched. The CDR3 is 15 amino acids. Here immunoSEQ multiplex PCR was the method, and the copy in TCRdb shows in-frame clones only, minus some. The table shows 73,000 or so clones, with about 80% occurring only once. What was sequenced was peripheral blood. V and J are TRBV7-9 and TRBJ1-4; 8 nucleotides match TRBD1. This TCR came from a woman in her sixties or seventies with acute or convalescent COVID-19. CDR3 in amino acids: CASSFDRGANEKLFF. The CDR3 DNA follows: TGTGCCAGCAGCTTCGACAGGGGTGCTAATGAAAAACTGTTTTTT.